This entry lists 27 T cell receptor beta chains sequenced from one sample in a study of cytomegalovirus exposure and HLA in healthy donors. Researchers ran the PCR with 60 Vbeta and 13 Jbeta primers. The repertoire was sequenced with immunoSEQ multiplex PCR; TCRdb's copy has only in-frame clones and lacks some. Of some 170,000 clones in the sample, 75% to 85% were seen once. The specimen was PBMCs. These receptors came from a woman in her late teens or twenties in good health and CMV-seropositive.

V usage is TRBV6-6 and J usage is TRBJ2-1; 8 bases map to TRBD1. Germline assignment: CDR1 MNHNY and CDR2 SVGAGI (reference sequence). Trimming took 7 bases from V and 7 from J; bases not matched to a gene: 12. The CDR3 has 15 residues. CDR3 sequence (DNA): TGTGCCAGCACCCCCGGGCGGACAGGGAAGAATGAGCAGTTCTTC. Translated: CASTPGRTGKNEQFF.

In this sample, this clone turned up a few times. The chain recombines TRBV2 with TRBJ1-1, with a possible D match to TRBD1 (6 bases). The CDR3 runs to 14 residues. V lost 1 base to trimming and J lost 1 base, with 7 bases between them. Per the germline V gene, CDR1 is SNHLY and CDR2 is FYNNEI. DNA for the CDR3: TGTGCCAGCAGTGAAGTGGACAGGAACACTGAAGCTTTCTTT. Translating it yields CASSEVDRNTEAFF.

The chain links TRBV20-1 to TRBJ2-7; D might be TRBD1 (5 bases). The CDR3 covers 11 residues. Looked up from germline, CDR1 is DFQATT and CDR2 is SNEGSKA (reference sequence). DNA of the CDR3: TGCAGCGCAGGGTCTAACTACGAGCAGTACTTC. Amino acids: CSAGSNYEQYF.

The rearrangement joins TRBV4-3 to TRBJ2-1; possibly TRBD2 for D (5 bases). Trimming stripped 0 bases from V and 0 bases from J, with 15 bases between. The CDR3 is 18 residues long. Germline CDR1 LGHNA, CDR2 YSLEER. The DNA for the CDR3 is TGCGCCAGCAGCCAAGATCGCTTCGCTCGGGGCTCCTACAATGAGCAGTTCTTC. This sequence encodes CASSQDRFARGSYNEQFF.

The chain uses TRBV5-4 and TRBJ1-2; D not certain. The germline V and J ends were trimmed by 2 bases and 4 bases, with 9 bases remaining between them. This CDR3 region has 13 residues. The germline CDR1 and CDR2 sequences are SGHNT and YYREEE (reference sequence). The CDR3 region is CASSFGVFYGYTF. The CDR3 coding sequence is TGTGCCAGCAGCTTTGGAGTCTTCTATGGCTACACCTTC.

The chain employs TRBV6-6 and TRBJ2-3, with 10 bases fitting TRBD2. The CDR3 runs to 13 residues. V lost 5 bases and J lost 8; bases outside the gene matches: 4. Germline-derived CDR1 and CDR2 are MNHNY and SVGAGI (reference sequence). DNA for the CDR3: TGTGCCAGCAGTAAAGCGGGGGGGCTTACGCAGTATTTT. Encoded protein: CASSKAGGLTQYF.

J is TRBJ2-3 and V is TRBV7-8, with 7 positions matching TRBD2. Unmatched junction bases numbered 10, after V lost 4 bases and J lost 6 bases. The germline V gene has CDR1 SGHVS and CDR2 FQNEAQ. The CDR3 totals 15 residues. The CDR3 sequence is CASSSRLANRDTQYF. DNA for the CDR3: TGTGCCAGCAGCTCGCGACTAGCCAACAGGGATACGCAGTATTTT.

The rearrangement joins TRBV27 to TRBJ2-5; 7 bases are shared with TRBD2. The junction had 13 bases not matched to a gene; V was cut back by 8 bases and J by 4 bases. The CDR3 consists of 15 residues. CDR1 and CDR2 (germline): MNHEY, SMNVEV (reference sequence). The CDR3 sequence is CASAEMSGEGETQYF. CDR3 coding DNA: TGTGCCAGCGCGGAGATGAGCGGGGAAGGAGAGACCCAGTACTTC.

The chain links TRBV6-5 to TRBJ2-3, with a possible D match to TRBD2 (5 bases). CDR1 is MNHEY and CDR2 is SVGAGI in the germline V gene. V was trimmed by 0 bases and J by 2 bases, leaving 9 bases between them. CDR3 size: 15 residues. Written as DNA, the CDR3 is TGTGCCAGCAGTTACTCGGGCGGGCACACAGATACGCAGTATTTT. Translated: CASSYSGGHTDTQYF.

V usage is TRBV11-3 and J usage is TRBJ1-6; TRBD1 might be the D (6 bases). Germline V gene sequence: CDR1 SGHNT, CDR2 YENEEA. This CDR3 has 14 amino acids. Trimming removed 4 bases at V and 9 bases at J, with 13 bases between. In DNA, the CDR3 is TGTGCCAGCAGCTCGGGGGGCCTGGGTTCACCCCTCCACTTT. It codes for CASSSGGLGSPLHF. The full variable domain, completed using reference TRBV11-3 and TRBJ1-6, is EAGVVQSPRYKIIEKKQPVAFWCNPISGHNTLYWYLQNLGQGPELLIRYENEEAVDDSQLPKDRFSAERLKGVDSTLKIQPAELGDSAVYLCASSSGGLGSPLHFGNGTRLTVT.

The V and J genes are TRBV9 and TRBJ1-3; D remains ambiguous. The CDR3 runs 16 residues. Trimming left V 0 bases short and J 1 base short, with 11 bases between. CDR1 SGDLS and CDR2 YYNGEE come from the germline V gene. CDR3 region: CASSVGQVPSGNTIYF. The CDR3 bases are TGTGCCAGCAGCGTAGGTCAGGTCCCATCTGGAAACACCATATATTTT.

The gene calls are TRBV10-3 and TRBJ2-1, with 9 bases aligning to TRBD1. Germline V gene sequence: CDR1 ENHRY, CDR2 SYGVKD. The V gene end was trimmed by 3 bases and the J gene end by 0 bases; junction bases not matched to a gene: 6. The CDR3 is 17 residues long. CDR3 DNA: TGTGCCATCAGTGAACCTGGGACAGGGAGCTCCTACAATGAGCAGTTCTTC. This encodes CAISEPGTGSSYNEQFF.

This clone was counted only a few times. This chain links TRBV5-4 with TRBJ2-7; 10 bases line up with TRBD1. This CDR3 is built from 16 residues. Per germline, CDR1 SGHNT and CDR2 YYREEE (reference sequence). V dropped 4 bases and J dropped 5; count of bases not matched to a gene: 12. The CDR3 DNA reads TGTGCCAGCAGCCCCTCGGGGACAGGGGTCAACCACGAGCAGTACTTC. Translated: CASSPSGTGVNHEQYF.

The CDR3, as DNA: TGTGCCAGCAGCTTAGGTGTGGAGGCCGGGACAGGGTACACCGGGGAGCTGTTTTTT. This sequence encodes CASSLGVEAGTGYTGELFF. The chain couples TRBV7-9 to TRBJ2-2, with TRBD1 matching over 9 bases. Trimming at V came to 1 base and at J to 3 bases, leaving 12 bases not matched to a gene. Germline assignment: CDR1 SEHNR and CDR2 FQNEAQ (reference sequence). CDR3 length equals 19 residues.

The rearrangement links TRBV7-9 to TRBJ2-3, with 11 bases matching TRBD1. The CDR3 contains 15 residues. J lost 4 bases, V lost 5 bases, and 5 bases had no gene match. Germline CDR1 is SEHNR and CDR2 is FQNEAQ (reference sequence). Here the CDR3 DNA reads TGTGCCAGCAGCCCGAGGGACAGGGGGGCAGATACGCAGTATTTT. Its translation: CASSPRDRGADTQYF.

The chain is built from TRBV30 and TRBJ2-1; 10 nucleotides agree with TRBD2. The CDR3 extends over 15 amino acids. Germline CDR1 reads GTSNPN; CDR2 reads SVGIG (reference sequence). Germline trimming cut 2 bases from V and 7 bases from J; bases unmatched to any gene: 8. The CDR3 nucleotides are TGTGCCTGGAGTCCTCTGAGCGGGGGGGCGAATGAGCAGTTCTTC. Translated: CAWSPLSGGANEQFF.

The rearrangement links TRBV19 to TRBJ1-5; the match to TRBD1 covers 7 bases. Germline values: CDR1 LNHDA, CDR2 SQIVND (reference sequence). The trim removed 5 bases at V and 4 bases at J, leaving 5 bases unmatched. This CDR3 spans 14 amino acids. CDR3 nucleotide sequence: TGTGCCAGTAGTTTGAGGGGGCTTAATCAGCCCCAGCATTTT. Translated: CASSLRGLNQPQHF.

The DNA for the CDR3 is TGCGCCAGCAGCTTTGGGGGGGTAGAGACCCAGTACTTC. Its translation is CASSFGGVETQYF. The chain uses TRBV5-1 and TRBJ2-5; 7 positions agree with TRBD2. From germline, CDR1 is SGHRS and CDR2 YFSETQ. This CDR3 spans 13 amino acids. The V and J ends lost 2 bases and 4 bases, in that order; junction bases with no gene match: 2.

This sequence joins TRBV6-5 and TRBJ2-1; 8 positions agree with TRBD2. The CDR3 runs to 15 residues. V gave up 2 bases and J gave up 5 bases; unmatched junction bases: 5. Germline loops: CDR1 MNHEY, CDR2 SVGAGI. In DNA form, the CDR3 reads TGTGCCAGCAGTTACCCCGCCGGGGGGGACAATGAGCAGTTCTTC. Residues: CASSYPAGGDNEQFF.

V is TRBV10-3 and J is TRBJ1-3; weak D call: TRBD1 (6 bases). The V gene lost 7 bases and the J gene lost 2 bases, with 21 bases spanning the gap. Looked up from germline, CDR1 is ENHRY and CDR2 is SYGVKD. The CDR3 loop spans 17 amino acids. Here the CDR3 reads CAIIIPQGLPAGNTIYF. The CDR3, as DNA: TGTGCCATCATCATTCCTCAGGGGCTTCCCGCTGGAAACACCATATATTTT.

The chain employs TRBV5-1 and TRBJ2-7, with D maybe TRBD1 (5 bases). Trimming removed 4 bases from V and 1 base from J, with 15 bases in between. CDR1 SGHRS and CDR2 YFSETQ come from the germline V gene. There are 15 residues in the CDR3. CDR3 protein: CASSDQGVGSYEQYF. In nucleotides, the CDR3 is TGCGCCAGCAGCGATCAGGGTGTGGGGTCCTACGAGCAGTACTTC.

The J gene is TRBJ2-7, the V gene TRBV6-5; D is perhaps TRBD1 (7 bases). CDR3 length: 15 residues. Germline V gene sequence: CDR1 MNHEY, CDR2 SVGAGI. V lost 7 bases and J lost 3, with 19 bases in between. In DNA, the CDR3 is TGTGCCAGCACCCCCGGAGGGGGCGGCCTCTACGAGCAGTACTTC. Amino acids: CASTPGGGGLYEQYF.

This clone was observed a handful of times. This sequence joins TRBV9 and TRBJ2-5, with D possibly TRBD1 on 6 matching bases. The DNA end lines up better with TRBJ2-7; the J call may be wrong. CDR1 and CDR2 (germline): SGDLS, YYNGEE. The CDR3 contains 16 residues. The CDR3 region is CASSVAPIDRPYEQYF. The CDR3 DNA sequence: TGTGCCAGCAGCGTAGCTCCCATCGACAGGCCCTACGAGCAGTACTTC.

This clone was found a few times. The V and J genes are TRBV6-1 and TRBJ2-7, with TRBD1 as a possible D gene (5 bases). V was pared by 0 bases and J by 2 bases, with 11 bases between. The germline gives CDR1 MNHNS, CDR2 SASEGT. The CDR3 contains 15 residues. CDR3 in amino acids: CASSEAYRRAYEQYF. DNA of the CDR3: TGTGCCAGCAGTGAAGCGTACAGGAGAGCCTACGAGCAGTACTTC.

The chain is built from TRBV5-1 and TRBJ2-5, with 13 bases matching TRBD2. The J segment lost 3 bases and the V segment lost 4 bases, leaving 6 bases of the junction unmatched. The CDR3 totals 16 residues. Germline CDR1 SGHRS, CDR2 YFSETQ. The CDR3 here is CASSRTGTSGEETQYF. The CDR3 region has the DNA TGCGCCAGCAGCAGAACCGGGACTAGCGGGGAAGAGACCCAGTACTTC.

The genes are TRBV19 and TRBJ2-1; 8 bases are a match to TRBD1. Trimming cost V 3 bases and J 8 bases; bases outside gene matches: 9. Germline V gives CDR1 LNHDA, CDR2 SQIVND (reference sequence). The CDR3 runs 15 residues. CDR3: CASSMWQGAKDEQFF. As DNA, the CDR3 is TGTGCCAGTAGTATGTGGCAGGGGGCTAAGGATGAGCAGTTCTTC.

V and J are TRBV6-5 and TRBJ2-2; 8 nucleotides align to TRBD2. The germline V gene encodes CDR1 MNHEY and CDR2 SVGAGI. The junction had 4 bases not matched to a gene; V was cut back by 0 bases and J by 4 bases. The CDR3 length is 16 residues. This chain's CDR3 is CASSYSRGAGTGELFF. The CDR3, as DNA: TGTGCCAGCAGTTACTCGCGGGGGGCAGGCACCGGGGAGCTGTTTTTT.